The next 30 T cell receptor beta chains were all read from a single sample in a study of blood T cells in healthy people across ages. A second PCR of about 7 to 12 cycles used a sample-barcoded 5' primer and a J-beta primer mix. TCRdb re-analysed the 5' RACE reads in MiXCR, keeping a single row per CDR3 protein. The repertoire holds about 970,000 distinct CDR3 sequences, with approximately 50% as singletons. Specimen: blood. These receptors originate from a woman in her sixties in good health.

The rearrangement joins TRBV21-1 to TRBJ2-7; whether TRBD1, the table's D call, matches the DNA was not checked. TRBV21-1 is recorded as a pseudogene. This CDR3 has 17 amino acids. CDR3 protein: CASSKTRDRESSYEQYF. The CDR3 DNA reads as TGTGCTAGCAGCAAGACCCGGGACAGGGAATCCTCCTACGAGCAGTACTTC.

This clonotype was observed a few times. The chain recombines TRBV18 with TRBJ2-5; 8 nucleotides align to TRBD1. Trimming took 5 bases from V and 5 from J; bases not matched to a gene: 10. The CDR3 has 15 amino acids. Germline V lookup: CDR1 KGHSH, CDR2 LQKENI. CDR3 nucleotide sequence: TGTGCCAGCTCAAAACGGACAGGGCAAGCGGAGACCCAGTACTTC. It is translated as CASSKRTGQAETQYF.

This rearrangement joins TRBV20-1 to TRBJ2-7; 8 bases are a match to TRBD2. Trimming cost V 5 bases and J 2 bases; bases outside gene matches: 14. CDR3 length equals 16 residues. Per the germline V gene, CDR1 is DFQATT and CDR2 is SNEGSKA (reference sequence). CDR3 DNA sequence: TGCAGTGCTGGGAAAGCGAGCGGGAGCGTCACCTACGAGCAGTACTTC. The encoded protein is CSAGKASGSVTYEQYF.

Concerning this clonotype itself: At one end, the junction sequence differs from germline, possibly due to a read error. J is TRBJ2-3 and V is TRBV20-1, with D possibly being TRBD1 or TRBD2 (5 bases each). The CDR3 is 14 residues long. Germline V gene lookup returns CDR1 DFQATT and CDR2 SNEGSKA (reference sequence). The CDR3 protein is CSAKTSGATDPQYF. DNA of the CDR3: TGCAGTGCAAAAACGTCCGGGGCCACAGATCCGCAGTATTTT.

The chain combines TRBV20-1 with TRBJ2-4, with TRBD2 as a possible D gene (5 bases). The J call may be mistaken, given a closer DNA end match to TRBJ2-7. In germline, CDR1 is DFQATT, CDR2 SNEGSKA (reference sequence). CDR3 length: 12 residues. CDR3 region: CSARGQTSEQYF. The CDR3 region has the DNA TGCAGTGCTAGAGGCCAAACTAGCGAGCAGTACTTC.

J is TRBJ2-1 and V is TRBV4-1; tentative D call: TRBD2 (5 bases). Per germline, CDR1 MGHRA and CDR2 YSYEKL. The CDR3 has 14 amino acids. Trimming took off 1 base at V and 6 bases at J, with 10 bases between the two ends. CDR3 DNA sequence: TGCGCCAGCAGCCAAGTGTTACGGGGCAATGAGCAGTTCTTC. Protein product: CASSQVLRGNEQFF.

This clonotype was seen a handful of times. The V and J genes are TRBV4-1 and TRBJ2-3, with TRBD1 matching over 9 bases. Trimming at V came to 3 bases and at J to 1 base, leaving 11 bases not matched to a gene. CDR1 is MGHRA, CDR2 YSYEKL, per germline. This CDR3 region has 18 residues. Written as DNA, the CDR3 is TGCGCCAGCAGCCAGGGGACAGGGTCAGGAGGAGGCACAGATACGCAGTATTTT. Translating it yields CASSQGTGSGGGTDTQYF.

The chain joins TRBV20-1 to TRBJ2-4, with D unclear. V was cut by 5 bases and J by 1 base, with 18 bases left in between. CDR3 length equals 16 residues. The germline V gene encodes CDR1 DFQATT and CDR2 SNEGSKA (reference sequence). In nucleotides, the CDR3 is TGCAGTGCTTTAGGCTTTGAGTGGGTTGCCAAAAACATTCAGTACTTC. As protein: CSALGFEWVAKNIQYF.

The chain uses TRBV12-3 or TRBV12-4 and TRBJ1-5; D may be TRBD1 (6 bases). There are 13 residues in the CDR3. Trimming removed 6 bases from V and 6 bases from J, with 12 bases in between. In DNA, the CDR3 is TGTGCCAGCAGCAGTACAGGGCTTCAGCCCCAGCATTTT. Translation gives CASSSTGLQPQHF.

The genes are TRBV7-8 and TRBJ2-1, with 8 bases fitting TRBD2. This CDR3 has 15 residues. V was pared by 2 bases and J by 7 bases, with 7 bases of the junction left unmatched. CDR1 and CDR2 (germline): SGHVS, FQNEAQ. In nucleotides, the CDR3 is TGTGCCAGCAGCTTACCAGCGGGGGTGTGGAATGAGCAGTTCTTC. Translating it yields CASSLPAGVWNEQFF.

This rearrangement joins TRBV29-1 to TRBJ1-2, with a possible D match to TRBD1 (5 bases). The germline gives CDR1 SQVTM, CDR2 ANQGSEA. The CDR3 totals 13 residues. The ends were cut back, 5 bases at V and 6 bases at J, with 16 bases in the middle. In DNA, the CDR3 is TGCAGCGTTCAGACAGCGGGGGGGGATGGCTACACCTTC. It translates to CSVQTAGGDGYTF.

This clonotype showed up just once. V usage is TRBV6-5 and J usage is TRBJ1-4; the D gene is possibly TRBD1 (5 bases). V lost 5 bases, J lost 8 bases, and 15 bases lay in between. The CDR3 is 14 residues long. Germline CDR1 MNHEY, CDR2 SVGAGI. CDR3 in amino acids: CASSRGVTGEKLFF. The CDR3 bases are TGTGCCAGCAGTCGGGGGGTGACTGGAGAAAAACTGTTTTTT.

This sequence joins TRBV7-9 and TRBJ2-1; no firm D call. Germline values: CDR1 SEHNR, CDR2 FQNEAQ (reference sequence). The CDR3 totals 14 residues. The V end lost 2 bases, the J end lost 6 bases, and 11 bases lay between the germline ends. The CDR3: CASSLIIGVNEQFF. DNA for the CDR3: TGTGCCAGCAGCTTAATCATTGGCGTCAATGAGCAGTTCTTC.

The chain carries TRBV28 and TRBJ1-1; D not resolved. Trimming shortened V by 4 bases and J by 12 bases, and 12 bases separated the two germline ends. The CDR3 has 11 amino acids. Germline V gives CDR1 MDHEN, CDR2 SYDVKM. DNA for the CDR3: TGTGCCAGCAGTTCCCTCGTAAAGTCTTTCTTT. It codes for CASSSLVKSFF.

This rearrangement joins TRBV6-1 to TRBJ1-5; D not certain. Germline CDR1 reads MNHNS; CDR2 reads SASEGT. Deletions cut 6 bases from V and 4 bases from J, with 16 bases between. The CDR3 totals 15 residues. The CDR3 nucleotides read TGTGCCAGCAGCGTAGGAGGACTCATGAATCAGCCCCAGCATTTT. Its protein product is CASSVGGLMNQPQHF.

The chain has TRBV29-1 and TRBJ2-3; D is possibly TRBD2 (7 bases). V was cut by 4 bases and J by 2 bases, with 13 bases left in between. The length of the CDR3 is 14 residues. Germline V gene sequence: CDR1 SQVTM, CDR2 ANQGSEA. In DNA form, the CDR3 reads TGCAGCGTTGTTTCGGGGGGCTTCACAGATACGCAGTATTTT. Its translation: CSVVSGGFTDTQYF.

This clonotype was observed a handful of times. V is TRBV20-1 and J is TRBJ2-1, with no clear D. The germline gives CDR1 DFQATT, CDR2 SNEGSKA (reference sequence). Trimming cost V 5 bases and J 4 bases, with 12 bases left between them. There are 13 residues in the CDR3. The CDR3 nucleotides are TGCAGTGCTGGTCTCTACGATTACAATGAGCAGTTCTTC. Residues: CSAGLYDYNEQFF.

In this sample, this clonotype turned up a few times. The rearrangement uses TRBV7-2 and TRBJ2-3; 7 bases are shared with TRBD2. V gave up 8 bases and J gave up 3 bases; unmatched junction bases: 2. CDR3 length equals 12 residues. Germline CDR1 reads SGHTA; CDR2 reads FQGNSA. The CDR3 nucleotides are TGTGCCAGCGGGAGGGATACAGATACGCAGTATTTT. It is translated as CASGRDTDTQYF.

The V call is TRBV27, the J call TRBJ1-5; 9 bases map to TRBD1. CDR1 MNHEY and CDR2 SMNVEV come from the germline V gene (reference sequence). CDR3 length: 16 amino acids. The junction had 4 bases not matched to a gene; V was cut back by 2 bases and J by 2 bases. The CDR3 sequence is CASSLLRTGGNQPQHF. For the CDR3, the DNA is TGTGCCAGCAGTTTACTTCGGACAGGGGGCAATCAGCCCCAGCATTTT.

V gene TRBV10-3 combines with J gene TRBJ2-1; D ambiguous. Trimming took 2 bases from V and 10 from J, leaving 6 bases between them. The germline CDR1 and CDR2 sequences are ENHRY and SYGVKD. The CDR3 is made up of 11 amino acids. The CDR3 bases are TGTGCCATCAGTGAGATACGGGAGCAGTTCTTC. This codes for CAISEIREQFF.

This rearrangement joins TRBV4-3 to TRBJ2-1, with D maybe TRBD2 (7 bases). Germline CDR1 reads LGHNA; CDR2 reads YSLEER. The CDR3 extends over 18 amino acids. V was cut by 2 bases and J by 4 bases, with 21 bases left in between. CDR3: CASSQYPGASGIYNEQFF. In DNA, the CDR3 is TGCGCCAGCAGCCAATATCCGGGGGCTAGCGGAATTTACAATGAGCAGTTCTTC.

The gene calls are TRBV2 and TRBJ2-3; 8 bases agree with TRBD2. CDR1 and CDR2 (germline): SNHLY, FYNNEI. V was clipped by 6 bases and J by 1 base; unmatched bases: 6. CDR3 length: 15 residues. CDR3 in amino acids: CASRASLAGTDTQYF. The CDR3 bases are TGTGCCAGCAGGGCGTCACTAGCGGGCACAGATACGCAGTATTTT.

A few counts support this clonotype. The rearrangement links TRBV6-6 to TRBJ1-2; D might be TRBD1 (6 bases). This CDR3 region has 14 residues. The germline gives CDR1 MNHNY, CDR2 SVGAGI (reference sequence). Trimming took off 5 bases at V and 0 bases at J, with 10 bases between the two ends. The CDR3 DNA reads TGTGCCAGCAGTGGACAGTATTCTAACTATGGCTACACCTTC. Translated, it gives CASSGQYSNYGYTF.

This chain joins TRBV12-2 and TRBJ2-3; the DNA was not used to check the table's D call, TRBD2. TRBV12-2 is listed as a pseudogene. The CDR3 is 16 amino acids. The CDR3 spells CASRPGDGRGTDTQYF. CDR3 bases: TGTGCAAGTCGCCCTGGGGACGGGCGGGGCACAGATACGCAGTATTTT.

The CDR3 DNA follows: TGCAGTGCTTCAGACGAGGGACTAGCGAATGAGCAGTTCTTC. It translates to CSASDEGLANEQFF. The gene calls are TRBV20-1 and TRBJ2-1, with 10 bases that match TRBD2. Germline-derived CDR1 and CDR2 are DFQATT and SNEGSKA (reference sequence). This CDR3 is 14 amino acids long. Trimming took 5 bases from V and 7 from J; bases not matched to a gene: 8.

The CDR3 coding sequence is TGCGCCAGCAGCTTGCTCCGACGGTCCCAAATAGGTGAGCAGTACTTC. Translated, it gives CASSLLRRSQIGEQYF. This chain links TRBV5-1 with TRBJ2-7; D uncertain. CDR3 length: 16 amino acids. Trimming cost V 1 base and J 7 bases, with 21 bases left between them. CDR1 is SGHRS, CDR2 YFSETQ, per germline.

V and J are TRBV4-1 and TRBJ2-1; a weak D match, TRBD2 (6 bases). This CDR3 comprises 15 residues. The V and J ends lost 4 bases and 6 bases respectively, with 16 bases between them. Germline V gene sequence: CDR1 MGHRA, CDR2 YSYEKL. CDR3 in DNA: TGCGCCAGCAGCCTAGTGGAGGGTGCCTTCAATGAGCAGTTCTTC. It yields the protein CASSLVEGAFNEQFF.

This clonotype came up a few times. The V and J genes are TRBV12-3 or TRBV12-4 and TRBJ2-7, with a weak D call TRBD2 (6 bases). The CDR3 totals 14 residues. V shed 5 bases and J shed 2 bases, with 13 bases lying between them. CDR3 sequence: CASSPGTLPYEQYF. For the CDR3, the DNA is TGTGCCAGCAGTCCCGGGACTCTTCCCTACGAGCAGTACTTC.

The V gene is TRBV10-1, the J gene TRBJ2-7; TRBD2 matches 7 bases. Germline values: CDR1 WNHNN, CDR2 SYGVQD (reference sequence). This CDR3 has 15 residues. The junction had 8 bases not matched to a gene; V was cut back by 3 bases and J by 3 bases. The CDR3 spells CASSDGAGTNYEQYF. Here the CDR3 DNA reads TGCGCCAGCAGTGACGGCGCAGGGACTAACTACGAGCAGTACTTC.

In the case of this clonotype: A read error may account for a junction end that differs from germline. The chain links TRBV20-1 to TRBJ2-3; D is ambiguous. Germline loops: CDR1 DFQATT, CDR2 SNEGSKA (reference sequence). This CDR3 is built from 16 residues. The CDR3 region has the DNA TGCAGTGTTCGTTCACAATGGCGAGCTCCCACAGACACGCAGTATTTT. Translation: CSVRSQWRAPTDTQYF.